Detailed here is one T cell receptor beta chain. The sample comes from a study of technical replicates of blood from a handful of donors. The CDR3 consists of 14 residues. V gave up 3 bases and J gave up 5 bases, with 14 bases separating them. From germline, CDR1 is KGHSH and CDR2 LQKENI. Libraries were prepared by immunoSEQ multiplex PCR; TCRdb keeps only in-frame clonotypes and omits some of them. The sample carries around 72,000 clones, 95% to 98% recorded once. This clonotype was sampled from a human donor in good health. The V gene is TRBV18, the J gene TRBJ2-7; TRBD1 might be the D (5 bases). Sequenced input: T cells isolated from PBMCs. In DNA form, the CDR3 reads TGTGCCAGCTCACCCTTCACAGGAGAGGACGAGCAGTACTTC. Protein product: CASSPFTGEDEQYF.